This T cell receptor (beta chain) derives from a study of CD8+ T cells in alopecia areata. Sequencing used cDNA as its template, made by extracting RNA and reverse transcribing it. Repertoires were generated with immunoSEQ multiplex PCR, while TCRdb's copy carries only in-frame clones and drops some. This sample carries over 95,000 clones, 50% to 75% of them seen once, and the ten largest clones take roughly a sixth. This CDR3 comprises 13 residues. V lost 2 bases and J lost 3, with 7 bases in between. Germline-derived CDR1 and CDR2 are MNHEY and SVGAGI. The treatment is: oral pan-JAK inhibitor, 5-10 mg twice daily.

This chain uses TRBV6-5 with TRBJ1-1; D perhaps matches TRBD1 (5 bases). The sequencing here drew on CD8+ T cells sorted from blood, taken at week 4, from a patient treated with tofacitinib. The source is a human donor with alopecia areata. DNA of the CDR3: TGTGCCAGCAGTTACGGGGGGTACACTGAAGCTTTCTTT. The encoded protein is CASSYGGYTEAFF.